A single sample gave rise to the 2 T cell receptor beta chains below, sequenced in a study of T cells in Graves' hyperthyroidism and ophthalmopathy. The CDR3 regions of TCR beta were amplified from RNA transcripts. The HTBI set primed first-round TCR CDR3 RT-PCR. TCRdb re-called the multiplex PCR reads through MiXCR, storing one row per CDR3 protein. The table has 300,000 to 450,000 distinct CDR3 sequences, roughly a sixth seen once. Sequenced input: blood. These receptors originate from a young woman with Graves' hyperthyroidism that later progressed to Graves' ophthalmopathy.

This clonotype was seen a handful of times. V is TRBV20-1 and J is TRBJ2-7, with D tentatively TRBD2 (5 bases). CDR3 length equals 15 residues. CDR1 is DFQATT and CDR2 is SNEGSKA in the germline V gene (reference sequence). Trimming pared 3 bases from V and 4 bases from J, leaving 19 bases between. CDR3 residues: CSASQRLPGGYEQYF. The DNA for the CDR3 is TGCAGTGCTAGCCAACGGCTACCAGGAGGTTACGAGCAGTACTTC.

A few counts support this clonotype. The chain uses TRBV28 and TRBJ2-1, with TRBD1 matching over 7 bases. This CDR3 has 15 amino acids. Per the germline V gene, CDR1 is MDHEN and CDR2 is SYDVKM. J gave up 2 bases and V 4 bases, and 5 bases lay outside the gene matches. The CDR3 reads CASSYYRGTYNEQFF. CDR3 in DNA: TGTGCCAGCAGTTACTACAGGGGAACCTACAATGAGCAGTTCTTC.